Below are 5 T cell receptor beta chains sequenced from a single sample in a study of blood T cell repertoires in COVID-19. TCRdb's table, derived via immunoSEQ multiplex PCR, lists solely in-frame clones and lacks some. The sample has around 300,000 clones, 80% to 95% seen once. Input material: PBMCs or T cells enriched from blood (not recorded which). Receptor source: a woman aged 25 to 39 who had recovered from COVID-19.

The chain joins TRBV7-2 to TRBJ2-7; TRBD2 agrees at 12 bases. CDR3 length: 19 amino acids. The V gene's germline CDR1 is SGHTA and CDR2 FQGNSA. Trimming at V came to 1 base and at J to 5 bases, leaving 15 bases not matched to a gene. The CDR3 loop reads CASSLVPRTSGATRHEQYF. The DNA of the CDR3 is TGTGCCAGCAGCTTAGTCCCCAGGACTAGCGGGGCTACCCGGCACGAGCAGTACTTC.

A word on this clone: Other DNA sequences of this sample code for an identical CDR3. This chain links TRBV7-3 with TRBJ1-1; tentatively, D is TRBD1 (6 bases). CDR1 is SGHTA and CDR2 is FQGTGA in the germline V gene. Trimming took 5 bases from V and 1 from J, leaving 8 bases between them. The CDR3 consists of 13 residues. The CDR3 bases are TGTGCCAGCAGCCTGGGACAGAACACTGAAGCTTTCTTT. As protein: CASSLGQNTEAFF.

J is TRBJ2-1 and V is TRBV7-9; 8 bases match TRBD2. The CDR3 is made up of 15 amino acids. The J segment lost 6 bases and the V segment lost 2 bases, leaving 6 bases of the junction unmatched. Germline assignment: CDR1 SEHNR and CDR2 FQNEAQ (reference sequence). CDR3 sequence: CASSLRAGDANEQFF. The CDR3 DNA reads as TGTGCCAGCAGCTTAAGAGCGGGAGACGCCAATGAGCAGTTCTTC.

V usage is TRBV19 and J usage is TRBJ1-2; 10 bases fit TRBD1. The germline V gene has CDR1 LNHDA and CDR2 SQIVND (reference sequence). The length of the CDR3 is 14 residues. J lost 5 bases, V lost 6 bases, and 6 bases had no gene match. The CDR3: CASSPGQGLYGYTF. As DNA, the CDR3 is TGTGCCAGTAGCCCGGGACAGGGGTTATATGGCTACACCTTC.

The genes are TRBV11-1 and TRBJ2-5; 8 bases are a match to TRBD2. The CDR3 loop spans 14 amino acids. V lost 1 base, J lost 6 bases, and 4 bases stayed unmatched. Germline V gene sequence: CDR1 SGHAT, CDR2 FQDESV (reference sequence). In DNA, the CDR3 is TGTGCCAGCAGCTTAGAAGCGGGAGCTCAGACCCAGTACTTC. This sequence encodes CASSLEAGAQTQYF.